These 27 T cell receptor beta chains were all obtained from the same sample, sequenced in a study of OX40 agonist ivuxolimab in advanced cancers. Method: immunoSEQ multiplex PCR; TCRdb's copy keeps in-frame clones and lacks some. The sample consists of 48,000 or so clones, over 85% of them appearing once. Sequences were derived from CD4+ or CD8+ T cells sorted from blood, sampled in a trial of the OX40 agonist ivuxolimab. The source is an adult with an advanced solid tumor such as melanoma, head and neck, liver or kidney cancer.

This chain's CDR3 is CASSPRDEHTDTQYF. Written as DNA, the CDR3 is TGTGCCAGCTCCCCGAGGGATGAACACACAGATACGCAGTATTTT. The genes are TRBV18 and TRBJ2-3, with a weak D call TRBD2 (5 bases). The CDR3 is made up of 15 amino acids. Germline lookup yields CDR1 KGHSH and CDR2 LQKENI. Trimming left V 6 bases short and J 2 bases short, with 15 bases between. Using reference TRBV18 and TRBJ2-3 for the parts outside the CDR3, the full variable domain is NAGVMQNPRHLVRRRGQEARLRCSPMKGHSHVYWYRQLPEEGLKFMVYLQKENIIDESGMPKERFSAEFPKEGPSILRIQQVVRGDSAAYFCASSPRDEHTDTQYFGPGTRLTVL.

CDR3: CASSIHENSPLHF. The CDR3 coding sequence is TGTGCCAGTAGTATTCATGAAAATTCACCCCTCCACTTT. The J gene is TRBJ1-6, the V gene TRBV19; no clear D gene. Looked up from germline, CDR1 is LNHDA and CDR2 is SQIVND (reference sequence). The CDR3 runs 13 residues. V was cut by 3 bases and J by 7 bases, with 7 bases left in between.

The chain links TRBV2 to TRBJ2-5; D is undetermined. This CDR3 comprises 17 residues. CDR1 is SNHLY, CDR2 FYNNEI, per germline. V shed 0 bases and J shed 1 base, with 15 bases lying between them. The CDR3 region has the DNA TGTGCCAGCAGTGAAGCGCCCTCTCCTAGTATCCAAGAGACCCAGTACTTC. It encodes CASSEAPSPSIQETQYF. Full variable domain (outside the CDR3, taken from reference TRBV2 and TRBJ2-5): EPEVTQTPSHQVTQMGQEVILRCVPISNHLYFYWYRQILGQKVEFLVSFYNNEISEKSEIFDDQFSVERPDGSNFTLKIRSTKLEDSAMYFCASSEAPSPSIQETQYFGPGTRLLVL.

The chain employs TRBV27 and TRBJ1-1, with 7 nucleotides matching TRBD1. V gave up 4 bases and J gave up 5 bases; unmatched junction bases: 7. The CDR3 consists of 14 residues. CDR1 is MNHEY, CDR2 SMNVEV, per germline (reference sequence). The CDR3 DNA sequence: TGTGCCAGCAGTTATACAGGGGAGGGGACTGAAGCTTTCTTT. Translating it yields CASSYTGEGTEAFF.

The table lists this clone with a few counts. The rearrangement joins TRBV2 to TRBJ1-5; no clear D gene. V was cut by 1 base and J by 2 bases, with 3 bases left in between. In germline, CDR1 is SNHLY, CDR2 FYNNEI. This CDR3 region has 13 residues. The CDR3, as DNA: TGTGCCAGCAGTGAAGGGGGCAATCAGCCCCAGCATTTT. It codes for CASSEGGNQPQHF.

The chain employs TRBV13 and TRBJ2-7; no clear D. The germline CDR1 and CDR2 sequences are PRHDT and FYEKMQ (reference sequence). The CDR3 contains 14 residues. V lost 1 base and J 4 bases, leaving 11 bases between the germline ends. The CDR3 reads CASSLVGQEYEQYF. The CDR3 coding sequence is TGTGCCAGCAGCTTAGTAGGGCAGGAATACGAGCAGTACTTC.

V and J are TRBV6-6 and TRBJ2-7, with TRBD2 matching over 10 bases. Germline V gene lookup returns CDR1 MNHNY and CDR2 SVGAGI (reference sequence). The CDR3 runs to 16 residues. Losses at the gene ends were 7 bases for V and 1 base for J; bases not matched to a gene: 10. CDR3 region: CASTITLAGGSYEQYF. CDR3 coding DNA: TGTGCCAGCACCATTACTTTAGCGGGGGGATCCTACGAGCAGTACTTC.

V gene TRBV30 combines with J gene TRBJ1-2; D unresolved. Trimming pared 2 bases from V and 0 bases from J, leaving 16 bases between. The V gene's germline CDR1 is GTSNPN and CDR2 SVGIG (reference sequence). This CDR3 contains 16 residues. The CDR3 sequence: CAWSIRVSLANYGYTF. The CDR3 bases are TGTGCCTGGAGTATAAGGGTCTCCCTGGCTAACTATGGCTACACCTTC.

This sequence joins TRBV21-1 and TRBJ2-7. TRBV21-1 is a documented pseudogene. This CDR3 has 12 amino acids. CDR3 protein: CASSKNFYEQYF. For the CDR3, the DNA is TGTGCCAGCAGCAAAAATTTCTACGAGCAGTACTTC.

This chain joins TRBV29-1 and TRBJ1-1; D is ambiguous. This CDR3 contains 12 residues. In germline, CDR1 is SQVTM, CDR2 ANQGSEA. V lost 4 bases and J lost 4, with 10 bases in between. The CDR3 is CSVGIQSTEAFF. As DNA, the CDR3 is TGCAGCGTTGGTATCCAGAGCACTGAAGCTTTCTTT.

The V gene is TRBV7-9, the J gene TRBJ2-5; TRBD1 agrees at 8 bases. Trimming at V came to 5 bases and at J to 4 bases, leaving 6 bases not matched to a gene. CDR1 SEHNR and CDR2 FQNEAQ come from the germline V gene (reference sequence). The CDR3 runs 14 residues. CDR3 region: CASSIGQGAETQYF. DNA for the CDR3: TGTGCCAGCAGCATAGGACAGGGCGCAGAGACCCAGTACTTC.

CDR3 bases: TGTGCCACCTCCCCTAGGGGGAATCAGCCCCAGCATTTT. Amino acid sequence: CATSPRGNQPQHF. This chain uses TRBV28 with TRBJ1-5; D may be TRBD1 (6 bases). The V and J ends lost 10 bases and 4 bases respectively, with 14 bases between them. CDR3 length: 13 residues. CDR1 and CDR2 from the germline V gene are MDHEN and SYDVKM.

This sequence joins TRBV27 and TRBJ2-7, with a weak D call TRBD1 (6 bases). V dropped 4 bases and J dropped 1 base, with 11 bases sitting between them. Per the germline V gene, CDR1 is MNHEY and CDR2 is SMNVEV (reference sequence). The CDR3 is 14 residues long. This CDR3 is CASSSRTVSYEQYF. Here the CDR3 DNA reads TGTGCCAGCAGTTCACGGACAGTATCCTACGAGCAGTACTTC.

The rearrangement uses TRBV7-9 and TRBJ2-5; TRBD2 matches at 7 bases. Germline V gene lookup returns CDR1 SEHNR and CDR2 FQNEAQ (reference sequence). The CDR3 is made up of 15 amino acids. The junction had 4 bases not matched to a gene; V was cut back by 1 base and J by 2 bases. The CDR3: CASSLGDYRQETQYF. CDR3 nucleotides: TGTGCCAGCAGCTTAGGGGACTACCGACAAGAGACCCAGTACTTC.

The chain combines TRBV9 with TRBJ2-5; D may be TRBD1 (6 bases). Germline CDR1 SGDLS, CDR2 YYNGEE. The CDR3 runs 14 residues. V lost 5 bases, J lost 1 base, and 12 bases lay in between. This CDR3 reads CASSSDRFQETQYF. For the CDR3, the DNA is TGTGCCAGCAGTTCTGACAGGTTCCAAGAGACCCAGTACTTC.

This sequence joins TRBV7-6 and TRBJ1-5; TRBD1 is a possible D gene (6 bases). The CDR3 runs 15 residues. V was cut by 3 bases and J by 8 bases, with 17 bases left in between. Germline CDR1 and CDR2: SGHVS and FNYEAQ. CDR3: CASSLMDSRSEPQHF. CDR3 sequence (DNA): TGTGCCAGCAGCTTGATGGACAGCCGCTCGGAGCCCCAGCATTTT.

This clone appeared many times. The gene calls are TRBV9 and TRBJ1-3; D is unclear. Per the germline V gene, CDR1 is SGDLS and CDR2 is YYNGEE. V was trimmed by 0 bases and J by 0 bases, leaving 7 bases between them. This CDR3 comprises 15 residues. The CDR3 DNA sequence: TGTGCCAGCAGCGTAGGAGCAAGCTCTGGAAACACCATATATTTT. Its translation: CASSVGASSGNTIYF. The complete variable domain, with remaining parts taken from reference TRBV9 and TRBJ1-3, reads DSGVTQTPKHLITATGQRVTLRCSPRSGDLSVYWYQQSLDQGLQFLIQYYNGEERAKGNILERFSAQQFPDLHSELNLSSLELGDSALYFCASSVGASSGNTIYFGEGSWLTVV.

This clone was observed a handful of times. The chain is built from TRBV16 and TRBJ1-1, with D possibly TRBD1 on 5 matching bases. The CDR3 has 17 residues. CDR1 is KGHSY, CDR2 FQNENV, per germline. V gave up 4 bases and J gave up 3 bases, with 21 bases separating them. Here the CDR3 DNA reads TGTGCCAGCAGCCGAGAGATTCTCGGGGCCTGGGACACTGAAGCTTTCTTT. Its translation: CASSREILGAWDTEAFF.

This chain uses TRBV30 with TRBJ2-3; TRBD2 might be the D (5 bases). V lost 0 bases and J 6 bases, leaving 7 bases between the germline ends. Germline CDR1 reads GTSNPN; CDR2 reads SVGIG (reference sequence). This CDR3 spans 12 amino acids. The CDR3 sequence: CAWSVPGDTQYF. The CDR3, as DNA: TGTGCCTGGAGTGTCCCGGGGGATACGCAGTATTTT.

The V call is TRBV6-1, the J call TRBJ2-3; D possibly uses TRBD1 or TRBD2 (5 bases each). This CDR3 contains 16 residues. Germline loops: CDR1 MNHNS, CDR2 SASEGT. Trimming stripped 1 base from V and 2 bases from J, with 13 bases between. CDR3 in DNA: TGTGCCAGCAGTGAAGGGGCAGGGAGAGTCACAGATACGCAGTATTTT. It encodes CASSEGAGRVTDTQYF.

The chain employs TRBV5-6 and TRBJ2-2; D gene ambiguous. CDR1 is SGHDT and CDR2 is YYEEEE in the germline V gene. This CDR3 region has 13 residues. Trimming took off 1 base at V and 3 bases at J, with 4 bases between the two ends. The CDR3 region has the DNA TGTGCCAGCAGCTTGAGGGACACCGGGGAGCTGTTTTTT. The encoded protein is CASSLRDTGELFF.

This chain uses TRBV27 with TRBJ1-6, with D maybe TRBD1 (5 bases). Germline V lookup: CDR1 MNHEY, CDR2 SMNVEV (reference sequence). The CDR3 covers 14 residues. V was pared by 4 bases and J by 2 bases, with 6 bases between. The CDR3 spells CASSSGPYNSPLHF. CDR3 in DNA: TGTGCCAGCAGTTCAGGGCCCTATAATTCACCCCTCCACTTT.

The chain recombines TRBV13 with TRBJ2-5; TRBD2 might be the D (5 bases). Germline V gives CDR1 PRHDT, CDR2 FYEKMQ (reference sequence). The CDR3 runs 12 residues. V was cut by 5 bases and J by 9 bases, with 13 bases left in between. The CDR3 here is CASSLTKAAQYF. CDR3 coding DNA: TGTGCCAGCAGCCTGACCAAAGCGGCCCAGTACTTC.

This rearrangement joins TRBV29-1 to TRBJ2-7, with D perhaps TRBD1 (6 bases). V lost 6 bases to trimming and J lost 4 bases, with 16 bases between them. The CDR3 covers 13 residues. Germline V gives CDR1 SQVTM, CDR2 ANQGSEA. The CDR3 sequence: CSVPGQRLYEQYF. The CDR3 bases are TGCAGCGTCCCGGGACAAAGACTTTACGAGCAGTACTTC.

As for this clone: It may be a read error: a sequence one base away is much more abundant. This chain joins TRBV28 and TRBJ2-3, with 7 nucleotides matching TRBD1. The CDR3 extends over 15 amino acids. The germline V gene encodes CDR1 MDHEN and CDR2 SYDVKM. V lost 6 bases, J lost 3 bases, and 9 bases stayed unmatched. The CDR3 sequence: CASRRNRGVTDTQYF. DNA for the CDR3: TGTGCCAGCAGGAGGAACAGGGGAGTTACAGATACGCAGTATTTT. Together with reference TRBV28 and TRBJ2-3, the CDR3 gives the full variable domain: DVKVTQSSRYLVKRTGEKVFLECVQDMDHENMFWYRQDPGLGLRLIYFSYDVKMKEKGDIPEGYSVSREKKERFSLILESASTNQTSMYLCASRRNRGVTDTQYFGPGTRLTVL.

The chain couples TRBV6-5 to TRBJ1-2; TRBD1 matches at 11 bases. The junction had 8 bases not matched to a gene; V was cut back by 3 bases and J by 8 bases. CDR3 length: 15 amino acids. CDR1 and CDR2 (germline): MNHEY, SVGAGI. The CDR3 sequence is CASSYSAGTGGGYTF. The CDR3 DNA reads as TGTGCCAGCAGTTATTCCGCCGGGACAGGGGGAGGCTACACCTTC.

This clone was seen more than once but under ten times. CDR3 residues: CASQETGYSPQHF. DNA for the CDR3: TGTGCCAGCCAGGAGACAGGGTATAGTCCCCAGCATTTT. The chain employs TRBV6-5 and TRBJ1-5; TRBD1 aligns across 7 bases. V trimming: 8 bases; J trimming: 10 bases; junction bases outside the gene matches: 11. The CDR3 consists of 13 residues. Germline values: CDR1 MNHEY, CDR2 SVGAGI.